The 12 T cell receptor beta chains in this list originate from one sample, sequenced in a study of OX40 agonist ivuxolimab in advanced cancers. The protocol was immunoSEQ multiplex PCR, while the TCRdb copy is restricted to in-frame clones and leaves out a portion. The data contain 70,000 or so clones, more than 85% of them singletons. Material: CD4+ or CD8+ T cells sorted from blood, obtained in a trial of the OX40 agonist ivuxolimab. The origin of the receptors is an adult with an advanced solid tumor such as melanoma, head and neck, liver or kidney cancer.

The chain links TRBV30 to TRBJ2-7; 14 bases are a match to TRBD2. CDR1 and CDR2 from the germline V gene are GTSNPN and SVGIG (reference sequence). The CDR3 length is 13 residues. V dropped 2 bases and J dropped 7; count of bases not matched to a gene: 1. CDR3: CAWSWTSGGEQYF. CDR3 DNA: TGTGCCTGGAGTTGGACTAGCGGGGGGGAGCAGTACTTC.

Regarding this clone: This same CDR3 is encoded by further DNA sequences in the sample. The chain uses TRBV7-8 and TRBJ2-2; D is unresolved. The CDR3 covers 13 residues. From germline, CDR1 is SGHVS and CDR2 FQNEAQ. Trimming cost V 1 base and J 6 bases, with 6 bases left between them. CDR3 amino acids: CASSLGIAGELFF. CDR3 coding DNA: TGTGCCAGCAGCTTAGGGATTGCCGGGGAGCTGTTTTTT.

The V and J genes are TRBV13 and TRBJ2-7; 7 nucleotides line up with TRBD1. This CDR3 is 14 amino acids long. V shed 5 bases and J 5 bases; nucleotides not matched to a gene: 9. Per germline, CDR1 PRHDT and CDR2 FYEKMQ (reference sequence). The CDR3 bases are TGTGCCAGCAGCGCAGACAGGGACGCGGACGAGCAGTACTTC. Its translation: CASSADRDADEQYF.

V and J are TRBV5-4 and TRBJ2-1; D could derive from TRBD1 or TRBD2 (5 bases each). Trimming pared 5 bases from V and 8 bases from J, leaving 26 bases between. The CDR3 runs 17 residues. CDR1 is SGHNT and CDR2 is YYREEE in the germline V gene (reference sequence). The CDR3, as DNA: TGTGCCAGCAGAGATAGATCCCGGGACGAGCTCGGCGATGAGCAGTTCTTC. Translated: CASRDRSRDELGDEQFF.

The rearrangement joins TRBV13 to TRBJ2-1; D is uncertain. V dropped 1 base and J dropped 10 bases, with 8 bases sitting between them. CDR1 is PRHDT and CDR2 is FYEKMQ in the germline V gene (reference sequence). This CDR3 is built from 12 residues. The CDR3 coding sequence is TGTGCCAGCAGCTTAGTTAGTCGCGAGCAGTTCTTC. It encodes CASSLVSREQFF.

This clone appeared once. V usage is TRBV4-3 and J usage is TRBJ2-7; tentative D call: TRBD1 (5 bases). V gave up 2 bases and J gave up 2 bases, with 19 bases separating them. This CDR3 comprises 17 residues. The germline gives CDR1 LGHNA, CDR2 YSLEER. The CDR3 sequence is CASSQPMIRTSPYEQYF. The CDR3 DNA reads as TGCGCCAGCAGCCAACCTATGATAAGGACATCTCCCTACGAGCAGTACTTC.

The rearrangement links TRBV7-3 to TRBJ2-3, with TRBD2 matching over 7 bases. This CDR3 has 15 residues. CDR1 is SGHTA and CDR2 is FQGTGA in the germline V gene. The J segment lost 5 bases and the V segment lost 2 bases, leaving 7 bases of the junction unmatched. The CDR3 loop reads CASSLGGGPLDTQYF. CDR3 sequence (DNA): TGTGCCAGCAGCTTAGGCGGGGGACCGTTAGATACGCAGTATTTT.

This rearrangement joins TRBV7-9 to TRBJ2-7; 9 bases are shared with TRBD1. The CDR3 is 16 amino acids. V lost 5 bases, J lost 5 bases, and 13 bases stayed unmatched. Germline CDR1 is SEHNR and CDR2 is FQNEAQ (reference sequence). CDR3 DNA sequence: TGTGCCAGCAGCCCACCACAGGGGGCAAGGATTGACGAGCAGTACTTC. Translation: CASSPPQGARIDEQYF.

This clone was found once. This chain connects TRBV6-5 to TRBJ2-1; D not resolved. Germline V CDR1 and CDR2: MNHEY, SVGAGI. This CDR3 has 11 amino acids. V gave up 9 bases and J gave up 6 bases, with 9 bases separating them. The CDR3 nucleotides are TGTGCCAGTACCCTGGGCAATGAGCAGTTCTTC. Its protein is CASTLGNEQFF.

V and J are TRBV10-2 and TRBJ1-2; D remains unclear. V was shortened by 2 bases and J by 6 bases, with 13 bases between the two germline ends. In germline, CDR1 is WSHSY, CDR2 SAAADI. The CDR3 is 14 amino acids. The CDR3 nucleotides read TGCGCCAGCAGTGAGAAGGGTTTGTCGGATGGCTACACCTTC. It encodes CASSEKGLSDGYTF.

A note on this clone: The germline gene is not matched at one end of the junction; a read error may be the cause. The chain employs TRBV2 and TRBJ2-4, with TRBD2 matching over 9 bases. Germline V gives CDR1 SNHLY, CDR2 FYNNEI. CDR3 size: 14 residues. CDR3 sequence reads: CASSATEGAGGPFF. CDR3 bases: TGTGCCAGCAGCGCGACCGAGGGAGCGGGGGGCCCCTTCTTC.

The chain uses TRBV2 and TRBJ1-1, with 8 bases aligning to TRBD1. In germline, CDR1 is SNHLY, CDR2 FYNNEI. This CDR3 region has 13 residues. Losses at the gene ends were 8 bases for V and 4 bases for J; bases not matched to a gene: 6. CDR3 residues: CASAGQGGTEAFF. The DNA of the CDR3 is TGTGCCAGCGCCGGACAGGGCGGCACTGAAGCTTTCTTT.